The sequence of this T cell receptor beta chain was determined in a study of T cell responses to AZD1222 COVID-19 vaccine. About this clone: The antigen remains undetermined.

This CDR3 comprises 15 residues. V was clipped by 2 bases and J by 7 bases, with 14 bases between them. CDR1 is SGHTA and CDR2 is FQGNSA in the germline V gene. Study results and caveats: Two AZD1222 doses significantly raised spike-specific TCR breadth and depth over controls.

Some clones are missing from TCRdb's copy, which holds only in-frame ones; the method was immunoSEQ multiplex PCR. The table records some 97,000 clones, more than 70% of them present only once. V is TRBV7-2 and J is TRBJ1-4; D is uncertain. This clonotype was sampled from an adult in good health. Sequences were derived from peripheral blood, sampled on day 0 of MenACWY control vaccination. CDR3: CASSLLADSGEKLFF. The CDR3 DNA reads TGTGCCAGCAGCTTACTCGCGGATTCGGGTGAAAAACTGTTTTTT.